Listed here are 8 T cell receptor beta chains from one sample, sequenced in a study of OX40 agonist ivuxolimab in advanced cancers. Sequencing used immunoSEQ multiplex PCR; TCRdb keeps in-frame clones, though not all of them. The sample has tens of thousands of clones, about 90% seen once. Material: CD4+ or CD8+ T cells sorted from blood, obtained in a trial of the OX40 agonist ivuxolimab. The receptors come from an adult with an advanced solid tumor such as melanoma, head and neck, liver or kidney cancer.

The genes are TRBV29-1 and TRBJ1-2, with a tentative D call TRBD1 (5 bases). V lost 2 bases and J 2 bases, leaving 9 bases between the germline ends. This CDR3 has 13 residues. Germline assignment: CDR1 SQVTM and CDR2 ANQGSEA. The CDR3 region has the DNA TGCAGCGTTGAATGGGCAGGGAACTATGGCTACACCTTC. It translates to CSVEWAGNYGYTF.

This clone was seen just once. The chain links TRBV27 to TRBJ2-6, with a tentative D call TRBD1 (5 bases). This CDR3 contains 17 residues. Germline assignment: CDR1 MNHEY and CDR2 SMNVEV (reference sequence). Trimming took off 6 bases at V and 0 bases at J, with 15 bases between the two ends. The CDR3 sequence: CASRPRTPSSGANVLTF. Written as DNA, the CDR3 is TGTGCCAGCAGGCCTCGGACACCGAGCTCTGGGGCCAACGTCCTGACTTTC.

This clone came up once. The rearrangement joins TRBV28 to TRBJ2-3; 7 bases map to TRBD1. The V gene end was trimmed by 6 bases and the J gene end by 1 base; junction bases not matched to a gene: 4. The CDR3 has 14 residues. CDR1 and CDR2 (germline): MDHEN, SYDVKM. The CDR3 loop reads CASSTGQGTDTQYF. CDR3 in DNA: TGTGCCAGCAGCACAGGACAGGGCACAGATACGCAGTATTTT. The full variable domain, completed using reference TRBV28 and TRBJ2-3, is DVKVTQSSRYLVKRTGEKVFLECVQDMDHENMFWYRQDPGLGLRLIYFSYDVKMKEKGDIPEGYSVSREKKERFSLILESASTNQTSMYLCASSTGQGTDTQYFGPGTRLTVL.

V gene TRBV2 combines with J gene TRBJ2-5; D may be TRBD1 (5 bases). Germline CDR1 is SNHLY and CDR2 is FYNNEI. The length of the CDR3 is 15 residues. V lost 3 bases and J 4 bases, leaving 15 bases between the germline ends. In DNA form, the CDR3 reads TGTGCCAGCAGTGATTCCAGGGTGGTGTTAGAGACCCAGTACTTC. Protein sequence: CASSDSRVVLETQYF.

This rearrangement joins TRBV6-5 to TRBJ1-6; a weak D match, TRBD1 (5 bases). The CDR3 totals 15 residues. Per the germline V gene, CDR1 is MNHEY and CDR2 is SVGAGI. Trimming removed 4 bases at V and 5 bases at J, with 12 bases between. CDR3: CASSFGGFNNSPLHF. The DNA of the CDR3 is TGTGCCAGCAGTTTCGGGGGATTCAATAATTCACCCCTCCACTTT.

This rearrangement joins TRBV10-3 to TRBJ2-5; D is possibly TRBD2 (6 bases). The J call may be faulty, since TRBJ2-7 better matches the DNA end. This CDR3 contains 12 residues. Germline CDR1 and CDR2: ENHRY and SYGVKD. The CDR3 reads CASVGGGHEQYF. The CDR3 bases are TGTGCCTCCGTGGGGGGTGGCCACGAGCAGTACTTC.

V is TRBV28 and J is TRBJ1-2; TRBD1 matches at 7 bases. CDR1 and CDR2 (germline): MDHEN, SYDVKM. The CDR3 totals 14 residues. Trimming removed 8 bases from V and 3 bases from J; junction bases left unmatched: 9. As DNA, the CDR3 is TGTGCCAGCCGTAAAGGGGGCGCTGACTATGGCTACACCTTC. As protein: CASRKGGADYGYTF.

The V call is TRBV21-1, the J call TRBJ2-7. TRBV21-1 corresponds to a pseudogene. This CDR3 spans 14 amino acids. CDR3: CASSYGTSAYEQYF. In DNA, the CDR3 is TGTGCCAGCAGCTACGGGACCTCGGCCTACGAGCAGTACTTC.